Below are 32 T cell receptor beta chains sequenced from a single sample in a study of blood T cell repertoires in COVID-19. Profiled with immunoSEQ multiplex PCR; TCRdb holds only in-frame clones, not every one. The table includes approximately 130,000 clones, around four fifths detected once. Material: peripheral blood. These receptors were obtained from a human donor in a cohort sampled during active COVID-19.

This clone was counted a single time. This rearrangement joins TRBV19 to TRBJ1-1; D is uncertain. This CDR3 comprises 12 residues. V was cut by 5 bases and J by 0 bases, with 4 bases left in between. Looked up from germline, CDR1 is LNHDA and CDR2 is SQIVND (reference sequence). CDR3 sequence (DNA): TGTGCCAGTAGTGGAGTGAACACTGAAGCTTTCTTT. It specifies CASSGVNTEAFF.

This clone was detected a few times. This rearrangement joins TRBV7-9 to TRBJ1-4; D not resolved. Germline V gene data show CDR1 as SEHNR and CDR2 as FQNEAQ (reference sequence). V lost 1 base to trimming and J lost 0 bases, with 9 bases between them. This CDR3 is built from 16 residues. CDR3 amino acids: CASSLVSGATNEKLFF. CDR3 DNA: TGTGCCAGCAGCTTAGTGTCCGGAGCAACTAATGAAAAACTGTTTTTT.

CDR3 bases: TGTGCCAGTAGTATAGTAGATCAGCCCCAGCATTTT. Its protein is CASSIVDQPQHF. The rearrangement joins TRBV19 to TRBJ1-5; D unresolved. V lost 1 base and J lost 5, with 3 bases in between. Germline V lookup: CDR1 LNHDA, CDR2 SQIVND (reference sequence). The CDR3 covers 12 residues. The entire variable domain, with the rest obtained from reference TRBV19 and TRBJ1-5, is as follows: DGGITQSPKYLFRKEGQNVTLSCEQNLNHDAMYWYRQDPGQGLRLIYYSQIVNDFQKGDIAEGYSVSREKKESFPLTVTSAQKNPTAFYLCASSIVDQPQHFGDGTRLSIL.

This CDR3 reads CATSRDRGENTEAFF. CDR3 nucleotides: TGTGCCACCAGCAGAGACAGGGGGGAGAACACTGAAGCTTTCTTT. This chain links TRBV15 with TRBJ1-1; 7 bases fit TRBD1. The CDR3 is 15 residues long. Germline values: CDR1 LNHNV, CDR2 YYDKDF (reference sequence). J lost 1 base, V lost 0 bases, and 2 bases had no gene match.

The genes are TRBV4-2 and TRBJ1-2, with 10 bases matching TRBD1. From germline, CDR1 is LGHNA and CDR2 YNFKEQ. The V gene end was trimmed by 6 bases and the J gene end by 8 bases; junction bases not matched to a gene: 3. The CDR3 extends over 12 amino acids. This CDR3 reads CASRTGGIGYTF. The DNA for the CDR3 is TGTGCCAGCAGGACAGGGGGCATCGGCTACACCTTC.

The chain joins TRBV3-1 (or the pseudogene TRBV3-2) to TRBJ2-3, with 8 bases aligning to TRBD2. Trimming cost V 5 bases and J 2 bases; bases outside gene matches: 6. The CDR3 has 15 residues. Per the germline V gene, CDR1 is LGHDT and CDR2 is YNNKEL (reference sequence). Here the CDR3 reads CASSNRLAHTDTQYF. The CDR3 DNA follows: TGTGCCAGCAGCAATCGACTAGCGCACACAGATACGCAGTATTTT.

The rearrangement joins TRBV7-2 to TRBJ2-3; D perhaps matches TRBD2 (6 bases). This CDR3 spans 16 amino acids. V dropped 6 bases and J dropped 1 base, with 17 bases sitting between them. Germline lookup yields CDR1 SGHTA and CDR2 FQGNSA. CDR3 sequence reads: CASSPLRGTGTDTQYF. The CDR3 DNA sequence: TGTGCCAGCAGTCCATTGCGCGGGACTGGCACAGATACGCAGTATTTT.

The rearrangement links TRBV13 to TRBJ2-3; possibly TRBD1 for D (5 bases). V was shortened by 5 bases and J by 0 bases, with 15 bases between the two germline ends. The germline V gene encodes CDR1 PRHDT and CDR2 FYEKMQ (reference sequence). The CDR3 is 16 residues long. CDR3 amino acids: CASSQPQGFSTDTQYF. The DNA for the CDR3 is TGTGCCAGCAGCCAACCCCAGGGTTTTAGCACAGATACGCAGTATTTT.

The rearrangement links TRBV6-2 or TRBV6-3 to TRBJ2-5, with no clear D. CDR1 MNHEY and CDR2 SVGEGT come from the germline V gene. The CDR3 runs 11 residues. V dropped 2 bases and J dropped 9 bases, with 7 bases sitting between them. The DNA of the CDR3 is TGTGCCAGCAGTTACAGCGCGTCCCAGTACTTC. Protein product: CASSYSASQYF.

The V call is TRBV30, the J call TRBJ1-6; the D is unclear. This CDR3 comprises 15 residues. V lost 0 bases, J lost 4 bases, and 10 bases lay in between. Germline V gene lookup returns CDR1 GTSNPN and CDR2 SVGIG (reference sequence). The CDR3 loop is CAWSVDVQYNSPLHF. DNA of the CDR3: TGTGCCTGGAGTGTAGATGTACAGTATAATTCACCCCTCCACTTT.

V is TRBV27 and J is TRBJ1-6; TRBD1 is a possible D gene (5 bases). The CDR3 covers 16 residues. The V end was cut by 5 bases, the J end by 5 bases, with 16 bases between. Germline V gene lookup returns CDR1 MNHEY and CDR2 SMNVEV (reference sequence). The CDR3 sequence is CASSHKSQGNNSPLHF. DNA for the CDR3: TGTGCCAGCAGTCACAAAAGTCAGGGTAATAATTCACCCCTCCACTTT.

This clone has more than one count but fewer than ten. The chain employs TRBV30 and TRBJ2-3; TRBD1 matches 9 bases. The CDR3 is 13 amino acids. The V gene end was trimmed by 6 bases and the J gene end by 4 bases; junction bases not matched to a gene: 5. CDR1 is GTSNPN and CDR2 is SVGIG in the germline V gene (reference sequence). The CDR3 loop reads CACDRGSADTQYF. CDR3 DNA sequence: TGTGCCTGCGACAGGGGGTCGGCAGATACGCAGTATTTT.

DNA of the CDR3: TGTGCCAGTAGTATGGGACAGCTCCGGCGAGACACCATATATTTT. Translation: CASSMGQLRRDTIYF. The chain uses TRBV19 and TRBJ1-3; TRBD1 matches 7 bases. V lost 3 bases and J lost 8; bases outside the gene matches: 10. The CDR3 is 15 residues long. Germline values: CDR1 LNHDA, CDR2 SQIVND (reference sequence).

This clone was seen just once. The chain recombines TRBV5-6 with TRBJ2-3; D gene uncertain. The V end was cut by 4 bases, the J end by 4 bases, with 7 bases between. This CDR3 has 12 residues. The germline CDR1 and CDR2 sequences are SGHDT and YYEEEE. Written as DNA, the CDR3 is TGTGCCAGCAGCATCCGAGCAGATACGCAGTATTTT. Translation: CASSIRADTQYF.

The chain links TRBV2 to TRBJ1-6; possible D gene TRBD1, 5 bases. The CDR3 contains 15 residues. Per germline, CDR1 SNHLY and CDR2 FYNNEI. V gave up 1 base and J gave up 13 bases, with 17 bases separating them. CDR3 coding DNA: TGTGCCAGCAGTGAAGTTAGGCCAGGGCCCTCGCCCCTCCACTTT. This sequence encodes CASSEVRPGPSPLHF.

The gene calls are TRBV5-3 and TRBJ2-7; tentative D call: TRBD2 (5 bases). TRBV5-3 is placed among ORFs of uncertain function. The CDR3 has 18 amino acids. V was pared by 4 bases and J by 7 bases, with 30 bases between. CDR3 region: CARSLSSPSDGPSGEQYF. The CDR3 DNA follows: TGTGCCAGAAGCCTTTCCTCCCCTTCTGACGGTCCCTCGGGGGAGCAGTACTTC.

This sequence joins TRBV7-3 and TRBJ1-1, with 7 bases lining up with TRBD1. Trimming cost V 6 bases and J 0 bases; bases outside gene matches: 7. CDR3 length equals 15 residues. The germline V gene encodes CDR1 SGHTA and CDR2 FQGTGA. The DNA for the CDR3 is TGTGCCAGCAGTACGACAGGGAGCTTGAACACTGAAGCTTTCTTT. It codes for CASSTTGSLNTEAFF. The whole variable domain, remainder taken from reference TRBV7-3 and TRBJ1-1, is GAGVSQTPSNKVTEKGKYVELRCDPISGHTALYWYRQSLGQGPEFLIYFQGTGAADDSGLPNDRFFAVRPEGSVSTLKIQRTERGDSAVYLCASSTTGSLNTEAFFGQGTRLTVV.

The chain carries TRBV5-1 and TRBJ2-1, with D perhaps matching TRBD2 (5 bases). Trimming took 3 bases from V and 0 from J, leaving 7 bases between them. This CDR3 region has 14 residues. The germline CDR1 and CDR2 sequences are SGHRS and YFSETQ. The CDR3 nucleotides read TGCGCCAGCAGCTCGGGAAGCTCCTACAATGAGCAGTTCTTC. Encoded protein: CASSSGSSYNEQFF.

This chain connects TRBV30 to TRBJ2-3, with 7 positions matching TRBD2. With V trimmed by 4 bases and J by 2 bases, 6 bases remained unmatched. The V gene's germline CDR1 is GTSNPN and CDR2 SVGIG (reference sequence). There are 14 residues in the CDR3. CDR3 residues: CAWTALANTDTQYF. In DNA form, the CDR3 reads TGTGCCTGGACCGCACTAGCGAACACAGATACGCAGTATTTT.

The table lists this clone with a count of one. The chain couples TRBV5-1 to TRBJ2-7; tentative D call: TRBD2 (6 bases). This CDR3 is 14 amino acids long. The germline V gene has CDR1 SGHRS and CDR2 YFSETQ. With 1 base removed from V and 0 bases from J, the gap between germline ends came to 8 bases. The CDR3 nucleotides read TGCGCCAGCAGCTTGCCCGGGAGCTCCTACGAGCAGTACTTC. Protein: CASSLPGSSYEQYF.

The V gene is TRBV27, the J gene TRBJ2-5; D may be TRBD1 (5 bases). CDR3 length: 15 residues. V was clipped by 2 bases and J by 1 base, with 11 bases between them. CDR1 and CDR2 from the germline V gene are MNHEY and SMNVEV (reference sequence). CDR3 protein: CASSLKGTGQETQYF. Here the CDR3 DNA reads TGTGCCAGCAGTTTAAAAGGCACAGGCCAAGAGACCCAGTACTTC.

V and J are TRBV4-1 and TRBJ2-7; 8 bases line up with TRBD2. The CDR3 has 14 amino acids. After removal of 0 bases from V and 4 bases from J, the junction contained 2 bases not matched to a gene. The V gene's germline CDR1 is MGHRA and CDR2 YSYEKL. The CDR3: CASSQELAVYEQYF. The CDR3 coding sequence is TGCGCCAGCAGCCAAGAACTAGCGGTGTACGAGCAGTACTTC.

The rearrangement links TRBV9 to TRBJ2-7, with D possibly TRBD1 on 6 matching bases. The V gene's germline CDR1 is SGDLS and CDR2 YYNGEE. The ends were cut back, 0 bases at V and 1 base at J, with 11 bases in the middle. The CDR3 is made up of 15 amino acids. The CDR3: CASSVELGASYEQYF. The CDR3 bases are TGTGCCAGCAGCGTAGAGCTGGGGGCGTCCTACGAGCAGTACTTC. The full variable domain, rest sourced from reference TRBV9 and TRBJ2-7, is DSGVTQTPKHLITATGQRVTLRCSPRSGDLSVYWYQQSLDQGLQFLIQYYNGEERAKGNILERFSAQQFPDLHSELNLSSLELGDSALYFCASSVELGASYEQYFGPGTRLTVT.

The CDR3 protein is CASSYRGHNEKLFF. The CDR3 nucleotides are TGCGCCAGCAGCTACAGGGGCCACAATGAAAAACTGTTTTTT. The chain joins TRBV5-1 to TRBJ1-4, with TRBD1 matching over 7 bases. V gave up 3 bases and J gave up 5 bases; unmatched junction bases: 4. The germline CDR1 and CDR2 sequences are SGHRS and YFSETQ. The CDR3 has 14 residues.

J is TRBJ2-2 and V is TRBV3-1 (or the pseudogene TRBV3-2), with 7 bases matching TRBD2. From germline, CDR1 is LGHDT and CDR2 YNNKEL (reference sequence). Germline trimming cut 3 bases from V and 1 base from J; bases unmatched to any gene: 5. The length of the CDR3 is 16 residues. Here the CDR3 DNA reads TGTGCCAGCAGCCAGGGGTCTAGCGGGAACACCGGGGAGCTGTTTTTT. It translates to CASSQGSSGNTGELFF.

This chain joins TRBV5-1 and TRBJ1-6; 8 positions agree with TRBD1. The CDR3 has 16 residues. Unmatched junction bases numbered 8, after V lost 3 bases and J lost 6 bases. Germline CDR1 and CDR2: SGHRS and YFSETQ. As DNA, the CDR3 is TGCGCCAGCAGCTACCAGGGGGCTTCCCGTAATTCACCCCTCCACTTT. Encoded protein: CASSYQGASRNSPLHF.

The chain couples TRBV4-2 to TRBJ1-2; 9 nucleotides agree with TRBD1. J lost 8 bases, V lost 5 bases, and 9 bases had no gene match. The CDR3 loop spans 14 amino acids. Germline assignment: CDR1 LGHNA and CDR2 YNFKEQ. The CDR3 DNA sequence: TGTGCCAGCAGCGGTCGGGACAGGGTGAGCGGCTACACCTTC. Amino acids: CASSGRDRVSGYTF.

The chain couples TRBV5-4 to TRBJ2-3; D unresolved. The CDR3 spans 18 residues. Germline V gene lookup returns CDR1 SGHNT and CDR2 YYREEE (reference sequence). With 0 bases removed from V and 0 bases from J, the gap between germline ends came to 17 bases. CDR3 sequence (DNA): TGTGCCAGCAGCTTGGATGGAAAGAAACTGACTAGCACAGATACGCAGTATTTT. This codes for CASSLDGKKLTSTDTQYF.

The CDR3 DNA sequence: TGCGCCAGCAACCGACAGTGCAATCAGCCCCAGCATTTT. It codes for CASNRQCNQPQHF. The chain couples TRBV23-1 to TRBJ1-5; possibly TRBD1 for D (5 bases). TRBV23-1 is filed as an ORF, its function uncertain. V dropped 7 bases and J dropped 2 bases, with 9 bases sitting between them. The CDR3 runs 13 residues.

V gene TRBV7-6 combines with J gene TRBJ1-1; a possible D gene is TRBD1 (5 bases). This CDR3 is built from 15 residues. Germline V lookup: CDR1 SGHVS, CDR2 FNYEAQ. Trimming removed 5 bases at V and 0 bases at J, with 13 bases between. CDR3 nucleotides: TGTGCCAGCAGCCCTATTTCAGGGCTGAACACTGAAGCTTTCTTT. Translated: CASSPISGLNTEAFF.

The chain couples TRBV29-1 to TRBJ2-7; 9 positions match TRBD1. CDR3 size: 14 residues. The germline CDR1 and CDR2 sequences are SQVTM and ANQGSEA. Losses at the gene ends were 3 bases for V and 6 bases for J; bases not matched to a gene: 9. CDR3 in DNA: TGCAGCGTTGAGAGGGACAGGGTAGGTGCCGAGCAGTACTTC. This codes for CSVERDRVGAEQYF.

This chain links TRBV9 with TRBJ2-7; 8 bases line up with TRBD2. The CDR3 covers 15 residues. Germline V lookup: CDR1 SGDLS, CDR2 YYNGEE. J gave up 2 bases and V 4 bases, and 8 bases lay outside the gene matches. CDR3 coding DNA: TGTGCCAGCAGCCCGGGACTAGTCAGGGCCTACGAGCAGTACTTC. Its protein product is CASSPGLVRAYEQYF.